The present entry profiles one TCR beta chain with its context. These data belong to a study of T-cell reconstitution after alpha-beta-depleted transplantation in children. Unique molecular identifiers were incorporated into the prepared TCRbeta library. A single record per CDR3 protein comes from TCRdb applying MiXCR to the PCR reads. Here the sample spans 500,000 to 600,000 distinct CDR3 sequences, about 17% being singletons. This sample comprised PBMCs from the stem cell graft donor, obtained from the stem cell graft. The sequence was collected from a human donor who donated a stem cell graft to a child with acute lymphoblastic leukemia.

The CDR3 nucleotides are TGTGCCAGCAGCTTAACGGGACTAGCGGGGCCGCGCGAGCAGTACTTC. It is translated as CASSLTGLAGPREQYF. The rearrangement uses TRBV7-3 and TRBJ2-7; 13 nucleotides line up with TRBD2. V lost 0 bases to trimming and J lost 6 bases; unmatched junction nucleotides: 5. CDR1 and CDR2 from the germline V gene are SGHTA and FQGTGA. The CDR3 totals 16 residues.